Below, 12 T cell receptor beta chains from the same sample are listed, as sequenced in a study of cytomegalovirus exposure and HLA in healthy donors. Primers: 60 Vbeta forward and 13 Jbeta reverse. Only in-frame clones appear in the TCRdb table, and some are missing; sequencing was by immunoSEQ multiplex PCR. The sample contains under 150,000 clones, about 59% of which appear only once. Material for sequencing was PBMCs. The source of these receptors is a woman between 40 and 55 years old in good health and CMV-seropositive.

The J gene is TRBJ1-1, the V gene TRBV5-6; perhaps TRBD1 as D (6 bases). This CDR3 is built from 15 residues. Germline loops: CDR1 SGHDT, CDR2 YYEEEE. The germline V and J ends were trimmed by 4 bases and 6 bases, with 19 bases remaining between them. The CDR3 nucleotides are TGTGCCAGCAGCACCACTCACAGGGTAATCCCTGAAGCTTTCTTT. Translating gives CASSTTHRVIPEAFF.

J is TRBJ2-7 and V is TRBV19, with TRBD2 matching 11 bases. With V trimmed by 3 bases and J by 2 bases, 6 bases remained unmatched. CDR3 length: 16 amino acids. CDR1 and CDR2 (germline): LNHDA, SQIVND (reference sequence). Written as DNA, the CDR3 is TGTGCCAGTAGTATCGGACTAGCGGGCGAGGCCTACGAGCAGTACTTC. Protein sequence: CASSIGLAGEAYEQYF. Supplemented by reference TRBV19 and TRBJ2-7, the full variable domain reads DGGITQSPKYLFRKEGQNVTLSCEQNLNHDAMYWYRQDPGQGLRLIYYSQIVNDFQKGDIAEGYSVSREKKESFPLTVTSAQKNPTAFYLCASSIGLAGEAYEQYFGPGTRLTVT.

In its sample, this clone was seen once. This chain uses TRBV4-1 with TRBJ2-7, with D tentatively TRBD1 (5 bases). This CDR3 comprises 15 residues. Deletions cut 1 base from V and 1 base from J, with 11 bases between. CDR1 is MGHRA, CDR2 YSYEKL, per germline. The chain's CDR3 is CASSQGGHGSYEQYF. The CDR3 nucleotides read TGCGCCAGCAGCCAAGGAGGACACGGATCCTACGAGCAGTACTTC.

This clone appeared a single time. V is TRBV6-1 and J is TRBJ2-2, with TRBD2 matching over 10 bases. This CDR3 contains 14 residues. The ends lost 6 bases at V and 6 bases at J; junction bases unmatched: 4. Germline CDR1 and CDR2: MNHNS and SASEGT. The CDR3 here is CASSPGTSAGELFF. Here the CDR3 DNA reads TGTGCCAGCAGCCCCGGGACTAGCGCCGGGGAGCTGTTTTTT.

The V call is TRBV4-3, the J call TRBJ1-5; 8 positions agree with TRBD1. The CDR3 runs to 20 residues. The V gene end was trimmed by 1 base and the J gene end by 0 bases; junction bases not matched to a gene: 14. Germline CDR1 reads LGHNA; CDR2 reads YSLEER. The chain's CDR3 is CASSQAVDRDLGYSNQPQHF. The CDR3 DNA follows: TGCGCCAGCAGCCAAGCAGTGGACAGGGACCTAGGATATAGCAATCAGCCCCAGCATTTT.

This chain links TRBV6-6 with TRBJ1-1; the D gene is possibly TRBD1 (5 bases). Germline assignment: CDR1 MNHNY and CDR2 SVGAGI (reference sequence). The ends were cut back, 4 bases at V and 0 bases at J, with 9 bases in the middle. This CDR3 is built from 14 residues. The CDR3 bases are TGTGCCAGCAGTTTTAGCAGGGTGAACACTGAAGCTTTCTTT. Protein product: CASSFSRVNTEAFF.

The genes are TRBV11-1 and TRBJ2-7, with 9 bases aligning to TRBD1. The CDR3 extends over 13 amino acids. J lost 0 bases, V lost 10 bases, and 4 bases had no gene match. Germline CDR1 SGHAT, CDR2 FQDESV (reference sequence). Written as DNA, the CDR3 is TGTGCCACCGGGACAGGGCCCTCCTACGAGCAGTACTTC. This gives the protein CATGTGPSYEQYF.

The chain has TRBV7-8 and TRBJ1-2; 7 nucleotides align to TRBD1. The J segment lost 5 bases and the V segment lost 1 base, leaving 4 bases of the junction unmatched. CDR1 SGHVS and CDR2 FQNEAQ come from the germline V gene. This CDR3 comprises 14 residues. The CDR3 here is CASSLGSTGYGYTF. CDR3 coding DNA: TGTGCCAGCAGCTTAGGTTCGACAGGGTATGGCTACACCTTC.

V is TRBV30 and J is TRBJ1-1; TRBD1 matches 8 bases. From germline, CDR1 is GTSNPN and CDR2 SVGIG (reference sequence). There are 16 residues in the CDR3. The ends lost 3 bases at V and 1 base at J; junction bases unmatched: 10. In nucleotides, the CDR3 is TGTGCCTGGAGACGACAGGGGCGAGTCTGGAACACTGAAGCTTTCTTT. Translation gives CAWRRQGRVWNTEAFF.

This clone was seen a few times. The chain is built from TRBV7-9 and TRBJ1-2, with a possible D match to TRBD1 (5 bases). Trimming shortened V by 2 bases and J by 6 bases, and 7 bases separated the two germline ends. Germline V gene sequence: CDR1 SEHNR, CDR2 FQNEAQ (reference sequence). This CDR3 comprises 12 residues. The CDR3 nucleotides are TGTGCCAGCAGCTTATTCAGGGATGGCTACACCTTC. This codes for CASSLFRDGYTF.

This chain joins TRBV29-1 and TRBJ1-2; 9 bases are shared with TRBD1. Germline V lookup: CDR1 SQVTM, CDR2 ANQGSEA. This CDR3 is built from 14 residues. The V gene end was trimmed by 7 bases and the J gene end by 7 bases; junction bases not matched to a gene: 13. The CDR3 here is CSATDRGVPGGYTF. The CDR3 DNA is TGCAGCGCGACGGACAGGGGAGTTCCAGGTGGCTACACCTTC.

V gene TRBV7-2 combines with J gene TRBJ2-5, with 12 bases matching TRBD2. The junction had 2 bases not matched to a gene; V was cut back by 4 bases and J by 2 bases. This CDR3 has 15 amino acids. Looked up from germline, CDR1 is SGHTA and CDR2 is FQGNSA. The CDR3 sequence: CASSWTSGKQETQYF. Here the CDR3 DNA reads TGTGCCAGCAGCTGGACTAGCGGGAAACAAGAGACCCAGTACTTC.